Following are 9 T cell receptor beta chains from one sample sequenced in a study of T cells after yellow fever vaccination. Each CDR3 protein gets one entry after TCRdb re-called the 5' RACE reads with MiXCR. The sample has about 330,000 distinct CDR3 sequences; less than 9.5% are singletons. Sequenced material: PBMCs, taken around 45 days after the first yellow fever vaccination. Receptor source: a man aged 18 to 29 who received the YFV17D yellow fever vaccine.

The genes are TRBV11-1 and TRBJ1-2; perhaps TRBD1 as D (5 bases). Germline CDR1 and CDR2: SGHAT and FQDESV (reference sequence). The CDR3 runs to 17 residues. V lost 2 bases, J lost 2 bases, and 18 bases lay in between. CDR3 sequence reads: CASSLLGGTEYNYGYTF. The CDR3 DNA sequence: TGTGCCAGCAGCTTACTGGGAGGGACGGAATACAACTATGGCTACACCTTC.

The chain joins TRBV6-2 or TRBV6-3 to TRBJ1-6, with D uncertain. Trimming took off 6 bases at V and 10 bases at J, with 19 bases between the two ends. The CDR3 length is 15 residues. Looked up from germline, CDR1 is MNHEY and CDR2 is SVGEGT. The DNA of the CDR3 is TGTGCCAGCAGCCTCCGAGGACCGATTTACTCACCCCTCCACTTT. This translates into CASSLRGPIYSPLHF.

This chain connects TRBV15 to TRBJ1-1, with D perhaps matching TRBD1 (6 bases). The CDR3 extends over 15 amino acids. Germline values: CDR1 LNHNV, CDR2 YYDKDF (reference sequence). V was clipped by 4 bases and J by 0 bases, with 12 bases between them. The CDR3 sequence: CATSKPRGLNTEAFF. The CDR3 DNA follows: TGTGCCACCAGCAAACCCCGGGGGCTGAACACTGAAGCTTTCTTT.

This sequence joins TRBV7-8 and TRBJ1-2, with no clear D. V lost 2 bases and J lost 2, with 6 bases in between. Germline-derived CDR1 and CDR2 are SGHVS and FQNEAQ. The CDR3 covers 13 residues. In nucleotides, the CDR3 is TGTGCCAGCAGCTTAACGTCGAACTATGGCTACACCTTC. It specifies CASSLTSNYGYTF. Looking up the rest from reference TRBV7-8 and TRBJ1-2 gives the full variable domain: GAGVSQSPRYKVAKRGQDVALRCDPISGHVSLFWYQQALGQGPEFLTYFQNEAQLDKSGLPSDRFFAERPEGSVSTLKIQRTQQEDSAVYLCASSLTSNYGYTFGSGTRLTVV.

This clonotype has only a few counts. V and J are TRBV10-3 and TRBJ1-1; maybe TRBD1 (5 bases). Per the germline V gene, CDR1 is ENHRY and CDR2 is SYGVKD. There are 11 residues in the CDR3. Trimming took 5 bases from V and 8 from J, leaving 9 bases between them. CDR3 nucleotides: TGTGCCATCAGTACCGCAGGGGAAGCTTTCTTT. Its translation is CAISTAGEAFF.

In this sample, this clonotype turned up a few times. This chain joins TRBV5-4 and TRBJ2-7, with 10 nucleotides matching TRBD1. There are 13 residues in the CDR3. The germline CDR1 and CDR2 sequences are SGHNT and YYREEE (reference sequence). J gave up 12 bases and V 3 bases, and 9 bases lay outside the gene matches. CDR3 nucleotides: TGTGCCAGCAGCTCGCTGTTGACAGGGGGCCTGTACTTC. Protein sequence: CASSSLLTGGLYF.

This clonotype came up a few times. As DNA, the CDR3 is TGTGCCATCAGTGAGTCTGGTATTCGCCGGCGGGAGTCGACTGCAGATACGCAGTATTTT. This codes for CAISESGIRRRESTADTQYF. The genes are TRBV10-3 and TRBJ2-3; 7 nucleotides align to TRBD2. V lost 0 bases and J lost 4; bases outside the gene matches: 19. The length of the CDR3 is 20 residues. CDR1 is ENHRY, CDR2 SYGVKD, per germline.

This chain links TRBV9 with TRBJ2-7, with D possibly matching TRBD1 (5 bases). The V end lost 6 bases, the J end lost 12 bases, and 13 bases lay between the germline ends. CDR1 is SGDLS and CDR2 is YYNGEE in the germline V gene. CDR3 length equals 10 residues. CDR3 amino acids: CASTRQGRYV. The DNA of the CDR3 is TGTGCCAGCACCCGCCAGGGTAGGTACGTC.

This clonotype was found a few times. V usage is TRBV9 and J usage is TRBJ1-2; D uncertain. CDR1 and CDR2 from the germline V gene are SGDLS and YYNGEE. The V end lost 0 bases, the J end lost 2 bases, and 8 bases lay between the germline ends. The CDR3 has 14 amino acids. CDR3 nucleotides: TGTGCCAGCAGCGTAGAAGTAGGGAACTATGGCTACACCTTC. Its translation is CASSVEVGNYGYTF.